The 11 T cell receptor beta chains below come from one sample, sequenced in a study of T cell responses to AZD1222 COVID-19 vaccine. Produced via immunoSEQ multiplex PCR; TCRdb's table is partial and in-frame only. The table has approximately 160,000 clones, 75% to 95% seen once. The source material was peripheral blood, sampled on day 0 of AZD1222 vaccination. Receptors were obtained from an adult in good health.

The chain uses TRBV4-1 and TRBJ2-7; D perhaps matches TRBD2 (5 bases). The CDR3 runs to 15 residues. V was clipped by 1 base and J by 2 bases, with 12 bases between them. The germline V gene encodes CDR1 MGHRA and CDR2 YSYEKL. The CDR3 DNA is TGCGCCAGCAGCCAAGGATTAGCGTTTACCTACGAGCAGTACTTC. Translated, it gives CASSQGLAFTYEQYF.

The rearrangement joins TRBV30 to TRBJ2-3, with D maybe TRBD2 (5 bases). Trimming stripped 8 bases from V and 9 bases from J, with 6 bases between. The CDR3 totals 8 residues. CDR1 and CDR2 from the germline V gene are GTSNPN and SVGIG (reference sequence). The DNA for the CDR3 is TGTGCCGCGGGCACGCAGTATTTT. Protein product: CAAGTQYF.

The rearrangement joins TRBV5-4 to TRBJ1-3; tentative D call: TRBD1 (6 bases). Germline loops: CDR1 SGHNT, CDR2 YYREEE (reference sequence). V was cut by 4 bases and J by 4 bases, with 12 bases left in between. This CDR3 spans 14 amino acids. The CDR3 spells CASSPQRGGNTIYF. The CDR3 DNA follows: TGTGCCAGCAGCCCTCAGAGGGGGGGAAACACCATATATTTT.

The chain combines TRBV7-8 with TRBJ1-2; no reliable D call. CDR1 is SGHVS, CDR2 FQNEAQ, per germline. The V gene lost 1 base and the J gene lost 3 bases, with 9 bases spanning the gap. CDR3 length: 14 amino acids. The CDR3 sequence: CASSLVAADYGYTF. DNA of the CDR3: TGTGCCAGCAGCTTAGTCGCGGCAGACTATGGCTACACCTTC.

The sample holds a few counts of this clone. The chain recombines TRBV5-1 with TRBJ2-1; D might be TRBD2 (7 bases). CDR3 length: 16 residues. Trimming removed 3 bases at V and 3 bases at J, with 16 bases between. In germline, CDR1 is SGHRS, CDR2 YFSETQ. In nucleotides, the CDR3 is TGCGCCAGCAGCTACGAGGGGGACTATGACTACAATGAGCAGTTCTTC. Translation gives CASSYEGDYDYNEQFF.

The J gene is TRBJ2-7, the V gene TRBV9, with TRBD2 identical over 7 bases. Germline assignment: CDR1 SGDLS and CDR2 YYNGEE. The length of the CDR3 is 15 residues. Trimming at V came to 1 base and at J to 4 bases, leaving 8 bases not matched to a gene. CDR3 nucleotide sequence: TGTGCCAGCAGCGTAAGGACGGGAGGAGGATACGAGCAGTACTTC. It is translated as CASSVRTGGGYEQYF.

The chain recombines TRBV5-5 with TRBJ2-7; 9 bases are shared with TRBD1. Germline V gene data show CDR1 as SGHKS and CDR2 as YYEKEE (reference sequence). The junction had 4 bases not matched to a gene; V was cut back by 4 bases and J by 2 bases. The CDR3 totals 14 residues. This CDR3 reads CASSPGTGTYEQYF. Written as DNA, the CDR3 is TGTGCCAGCAGCCCCGGGACAGGGACCTACGAGCAGTACTTC.

V gene TRBV19 combines with J gene TRBJ2-5, with D maybe TRBD2 (6 bases). The CDR3 sequence is 15 residues long. In germline, CDR1 is LNHDA, CDR2 SQIVND (reference sequence). V was pared by 1 base and J by 4 bases, with 13 bases between. For the CDR3, the DNA is TGTGCCAGTAGTATAGGTTCAAAGCGGGCAGAGACCCAGTACTTC. Its protein is CASSIGSKRAETQYF.

This clone was counted a single time. The CDR3 sequence: CASSLELSVTDTQYF. In DNA form, the CDR3 reads TGCGCCAGCAGCTTGGAATTGTCTGTGACAGATACGCAGTATTTT. V gene TRBV5-1 combines with J gene TRBJ2-3; D gene ambiguous. Germline loops: CDR1 SGHRS, CDR2 YFSETQ. Trimming left V 0 bases short and J 3 bases short, with 11 bases between. CDR3 length equals 15 residues.

The V and J genes are TRBV27 and TRBJ2-7; 10 bases fit TRBD1. Germline CDR1 is MNHEY and CDR2 is SMNVEV (reference sequence). Unmatched junction bases numbered 9, after V lost 5 bases and J lost 2 bases. The CDR3 is 16 amino acids. In DNA, the CDR3 is TGTGCCAGCAGTGAGGTGACCGGGACAGGGGCCTACGAGCAGTACTTC. This sequence encodes CASSEVTGTGAYEQYF.

The V and J genes are TRBV6-5 and TRBJ1-4; 7 positions match TRBD1. Germline CDR1 and CDR2: MNHEY and SVGAGI. V shed 5 bases, J shed 8 bases, and the junction held 5 bases outside the gene matches. The CDR3 contains 13 residues. CDR3 loop: CASSRQGGEKLFF. Here the CDR3 DNA reads TGTGCCAGCAGTCGACAGGGTGGCGAAAAACTGTTTTTT.